The 26 T cell receptor beta chains listed next were all sequenced from one sample in a study of cytomegalovirus exposure and HLA in healthy donors. Assay used: immunoSEQ multiplex PCR; TCRdb lists only in-frame clones, some missing. The sample includes fewer than 250,000 clones, over 80% seen only once; the top ten take over 13%. The sample comprised PBMCs. Every receptor here comes from a woman aged 30 to 39 in good health and CMV-seropositive.

The V call is TRBV19, the J call TRBJ1-2; D remains unclear. CDR3 length: 16 amino acids. CDR1 is LNHDA, CDR2 SQIVND, per germline (reference sequence). Trimming took off 4 bases at V and 6 bases at J, with 21 bases between the two ends. The CDR3 is CASSRFRLRAADGYTF. The CDR3 coding sequence is TGTGCCAGTAGTAGATTTCGGTTACGGGCGGCGGATGGCTACACCTTC.

The chain employs TRBV13 and TRBJ2-2; D is tentatively TRBD1 or TRBD2 (5 bases each). Germline CDR1 is PRHDT and CDR2 is FYEKMQ (reference sequence). The length of the CDR3 is 16 residues. Trimming pared 4 bases from V and 2 bases from J, leaving 14 bases between. CDR3 amino acids: CASSSGTEHNTGELFF. For the CDR3, the DNA is TGTGCCAGCAGCTCCGGGACGGAACATAACACCGGGGAGCTGTTTTTT.

V usage is TRBV19 and J usage is TRBJ1-1; D unresolved. This CDR3 has 14 residues. Germline CDR1 and CDR2: LNHDA and SQIVND (reference sequence). Trimming took 4 bases from V and 1 from J, leaving 10 bases between them. CDR3 in amino acids: CASSSEFRNTEAFF. CDR3 nucleotides: TGTGCCAGTAGTAGTGAGTTCAGGAACACTGAAGCTTTCTTT. Using reference TRBV19 and TRBJ1-1 for the parts outside the CDR3, the full variable domain is DGGITQSPKYLFRKEGQNVTLSCEQNLNHDAMYWYRQDPGQGLRLIYYSQIVNDFQKGDIAEGYSVSREKKESFPLTVTSAQKNPTAFYLCASSSEFRNTEAFFGQGTRLTVV.

The chain joins TRBV30 to TRBJ2-1; TRBD2 might be the D (6 bases). Looked up from germline, CDR1 is GTSNPN and CDR2 is SVGIG (reference sequence). The V end lost 2 bases, the J end lost 4 bases, and 9 bases lay between the germline ends. This CDR3 is 13 amino acids long. This CDR3 is CAWSSGAYNEQFF. The CDR3 nucleotides read TGTGCCTGGAGTTCGGGAGCGTACAATGAGCAGTTCTTC. Looking up the rest from reference TRBV30 and TRBJ2-1 gives the full variable domain: SQTIHQWPATLVQPVGSPLSLECTVEGTSNPNLYWYRQAAGRGLQLLFYSVGIGQISSEVPQNLSASRPQDRQFILSSKKLLLSDSGFYLCAWSSGAYNEQFFGPGTRLTVL.

The rearrangement joins TRBV6-5 to TRBJ1-1, with 7 bases fitting TRBD1. Looked up from germline, CDR1 is MNHEY and CDR2 is SVGAGI. The CDR3 has 15 amino acids. V shed 0 bases, J shed 3 bases, and the junction held 4 bases outside the gene matches. The CDR3 loop reads CASSYSGQADTEAFF. The CDR3 DNA is TGTGCCAGCAGTTACTCCGGACAGGCGGACACTGAAGCTTTCTTT.

The chain uses TRBV29-1 and TRBJ1-1; no reliable D call. With 7 bases removed from V and 1 base from J, the gap between germline ends came to 4 bases. This CDR3 is built from 10 residues. Germline CDR1 and CDR2: SQVTM and ANQGSEA. CDR3: CSAGNTEAFF. Here the CDR3 DNA reads TGCAGCGCAGGGAACACTGAAGCTTTCTTT.

This sequence joins TRBV27 and TRBJ1-1, with D perhaps matching TRBD1 (6 bases). CDR1 is MNHEY and CDR2 is SMNVEV in the germline V gene (reference sequence). Trimming left V 6 bases short and J 0 bases short, with 14 bases between. There are 15 residues in the CDR3. The CDR3 loop is CASSLRQDMNTEAFF. CDR3 bases: TGTGCCAGCAGCCTCCGACAGGACATGAACACTGAAGCTTTCTTT.

The V and J genes are TRBV30 and TRBJ2-5; D call uncertain. The CDR3 length is 12 residues. Trimming stripped 5 bases from V and 1 base from J, with 8 bases between. Germline V lookup: CDR1 GTSNPN, CDR2 SVGIG (reference sequence). CDR3 bases: TGTGCCTGGGCTGACACCCAAGAGACCCAGTACTTC. It specifies CAWADTQETQYF.

V and J are TRBV2 and TRBJ2-3, with D uncertain. The germline V and J ends were trimmed by 4 bases and 4 bases, with 3 bases remaining between them. The CDR3 consists of 11 residues. Germline CDR1 SNHLY, CDR2 FYNNEI. The CDR3 DNA follows: TGTGCCAGCAGTGTCCCAGATACGCAGTATTTT. Its protein is CASSVPDTQYF.

The chain links TRBV6-5 to TRBJ1-2; TRBD1 aligns across 9 bases. Germline V gene lookup returns CDR1 MNHEY and CDR2 SVGAGI. J lost 2 bases, V lost 2 bases, and 3 bases had no gene match. The CDR3 has 15 amino acids. This chain's CDR3 is CASSYAGQGNYGYTF. The CDR3 nucleotides read TGTGCCAGCAGTTACGCGGGACAGGGAAACTATGGCTACACCTTC.

The rearrangement uses TRBV5-1 and TRBJ1-2; D is perhaps TRBD1 (6 bases). Germline CDR1 is SGHRS and CDR2 is YFSETQ. Trimming cost V 5 bases and J 8 bases, with 13 bases left between them. The CDR3 loop spans 12 amino acids. The CDR3 nucleotides read TGCGCCAGCAGACAGGGCCTAAAAGGCTACACCTTC. As protein: CASRQGLKGYTF.

This clone appeared a single time. This chain joins TRBV6-1 and TRBJ2-5; no firm D call. The germline CDR1 and CDR2 sequences are MNHNS and SASEGT. This CDR3 is 13 amino acids long. V was trimmed by 4 bases and J by 2 bases, leaving 8 bases between them. The CDR3 protein is CASSARFQETQYF. As DNA, the CDR3 is TGTGCCAGCAGTGCACGGTTTCAAGAGACCCAGTACTTC.

This clone has a single count. The chain couples TRBV7-9 to TRBJ2-7; 8 bases fit TRBD1. V gave up 1 base and J gave up 7 bases; unmatched junction bases: 3. The CDR3 consists of 13 residues. The V gene's germline CDR1 is SEHNR and CDR2 FQNEAQ (reference sequence). The CDR3 coding sequence is TGTGCCAGCAGCTTAGTCGGGACAGGAGAGCAGTACTTC. It yields the protein CASSLVGTGEQYF.

The rearrangement links TRBV5-1 to TRBJ2-7; TRBD1 matches 9 bases. The length of the CDR3 is 14 residues. Looked up from germline, CDR1 is SGHRS and CDR2 is YFSETQ. V lost 5 bases to trimming and J lost 3 bases; unmatched junction nucleotides: 6. The CDR3 DNA follows: TGCGCCAGCAGGGAGGACAGGGGAGTCTACGAGCAGTACTTC. The encoded protein is CASREDRGVYEQYF.

CDR3 sequence reads: CAISSTWGQIPYEQYF. Here the CDR3 DNA reads TGTGCCATCAGTTCTACCTGGGGACAGATCCCCTACGAGCAGTACTTC. The chain carries TRBV10-3 and TRBJ2-7; 7 bases are shared with TRBD1. CDR3 length: 16 amino acids. The trim removed 5 bases at V and 2 bases at J, leaving 12 bases unmatched. Germline V gene data show CDR1 as ENHRY and CDR2 as SYGVKD.

V is TRBV7-2 and J is TRBJ1-5; unclear D gene. Germline lookup yields CDR1 SGHTA and CDR2 FQGNSA. This CDR3 has 14 amino acids. The V end was cut by 2 bases, the J end by 6 bases, with 11 bases between. Here the CDR3 DNA reads TGTGCCAGCAGCTTATTGTTACGGGGTCAGCCCCAGCATTTT. Its translation is CASSLLLRGQPQHF.

The chain couples TRBV7-8 to TRBJ2-1; TRBD2 aligns across 11 bases. CDR1 SGHVS and CDR2 FQNEAQ come from the germline V gene. The V gene end was trimmed by 2 bases and the J gene end by 9 bases; junction bases not matched to a gene: 6. The CDR3 is 15 residues long. Written as DNA, the CDR3 is TGTGCCAGCAGCTTACTAGCGGGAGGATGGAGTGAGCAGTTCTTC. It yields the protein CASSLLAGGWSEQFF. The variable domain in full, with the rest retrieved from reference TRBV7-8 and TRBJ2-1, is GAGVSQSPRYKVAKRGQDVALRCDPISGHVSLFWYQQALGQGPEFLTYFQNEAQLDKSGLPSDRFFAERPEGSVSTLKIQRTQQEDSAVYLCASSLLAGGWSEQFFGPGTRLTVL.

The V call is TRBV28, the J call TRBJ2-7, with TRBD2 identical over 10 bases. Losses at the gene ends were 6 bases for V and 4 bases for J; bases not matched to a gene: 6. Germline V gene lookup returns CDR1 MDHEN and CDR2 SYDVKM. CDR3 length: 14 residues. The CDR3 DNA reads TGTGCCAGCAGCTCTAGCGGGAGTATTTACGAGCAGTACTTC. It is translated as CASSSSGSIYEQYF.

The V call is TRBV6-5, the J call TRBJ2-2; D could derive from TRBD1 or TRBD2 (6 bases each). V lost 6 bases and J lost 4, with 15 bases in between. The CDR3 extends over 15 amino acids. Germline CDR1 MNHEY, CDR2 SVGAGI. DNA of the CDR3: TGTGCCAGCAGCCCGGGGGCCCCGGGCACCGGGGAGCTGTTTTTT. This codes for CASSPGAPGTGELFF.

This clone showed up just once. V is TRBV4-1 and J is TRBJ1-2, with D unresolved. Trimming took off 1 base at V and 2 bases at J, with 11 bases between the two ends. This CDR3 is built from 15 residues. Germline V gene data show CDR1 as MGHRA and CDR2 as YSYEKL. This chain's CDR3 is CASSQGAGGNYGYTF. In nucleotides, the CDR3 is TGCGCCAGCAGCCAAGGGGCGGGAGGCAACTATGGCTACACCTTC.

This clone was seen just once. The chain couples TRBV4-3 to TRBJ1-2; 7 bases map to TRBD1. V gave up 1 base and J gave up 1 base; unmatched junction bases: 3. CDR3 size: 15 residues. Germline V gives CDR1 LGHNA, CDR2 YSLEER. The DNA of the CDR3 is TGCGCCAGCAGCCAAGTTAGGGACAGTAACTATGGCTACACCTTC. Its translation is CASSQVRDSNYGYTF.

This clone was seen a single time. The chain carries TRBV5-1 and TRBJ2-2; 10 bases match TRBD2. The CDR3 loop spans 16 amino acids. The V and J ends lost 3 bases and 2 bases, in that order; junction bases with no gene match: 4. The V gene's germline CDR1 is SGHRS and CDR2 YFSETQ. CDR3 coding DNA: TGCGCCAGCAGCTCCTTAGCGGGAGGAAACACCGGGGAGCTGTTTTTT. Translating it yields CASSSLAGGNTGELFF.

V usage is TRBV29-1 and J usage is TRBJ2-1; weak D call: TRBD2 (5 bases). The ends were cut back, 1 base at V and 0 bases at J, with 10 bases in the middle. The CDR3 covers 15 residues. Per the germline V gene, CDR1 is SQVTM and CDR2 is ANQGSEA. The CDR3 protein is CSVEGRASSYNEQFF. The CDR3 bases are TGCAGCGTTGAAGGGCGGGCCAGCTCCTACAATGAGCAGTTCTTC.

The chain combines TRBV9 with TRBJ1-3, with TRBD1 identical over 9 bases. V trimming: 2 bases; J trimming: 3 bases; junction bases outside the gene matches: 0. Looked up from germline, CDR1 is SGDLS and CDR2 is YYNGEE. The CDR3 is 14 amino acids. DNA of the CDR3: TGTGCCAGCAGCGTGGGACAGGGTGGAAACACCATATATTTT. This codes for CASSVGQGGNTIYF.

The CDR3 DNA reads as TGTGCCATCAGGGACAGCCGAAACACCATATATTTT. Its translation is CAIRDSRNTIYF. This sequence joins TRBV10-3 and TRBJ1-3; weak D call: TRBD1 (6 bases). Trimming cost V 6 bases and J 5 bases, with 8 bases left between them. CDR1 is ENHRY and CDR2 is SYGVKD in the germline V gene. The CDR3 contains 12 residues.

The chain links TRBV30 to TRBJ1-2; D unclear. The CDR3 is 10 residues long. Germline CDR1 is GTSNPN and CDR2 is SVGIG (reference sequence). The CDR3 DNA is TGTGCGCTGCTGGACTATGGCTACACCTTC. It yields the protein CALLDYGYTF. Based on the CDR3 plus reference TRBV30 and TRBJ1-2, the full variable domain is SQTIHQWPATLVQPVGSPLSLECTVEGTSNPNLYWYRQAAGRGLQLLFYSVGIGQISSEVPQNLSASRPQDRQFILSSKKLLLSDSGFYLCALLDYGYTFGSGTRLTVV.